The clone carrying this T cell receptor (beta chain) was seen only once. Participants' own reports of clinical history determined their cohort assignment. Germline lookup yields CDR1 LNHDA and CDR2 SQIVND (reference sequence). This CDR3 has 14 amino acids. V was cut by 3 bases and J by 6 bases, with 13 bases left in between. The data are from a study of blood T cell repertoires in COVID-19. In the study overall: The cDNA or gDNA used as material had been derived from T cells, B-cell-depleted T cells, or PBMCs.

Sequencing used immunoSEQ multiplex PCR; TCRdb keeps in-frame clones, though not all of them. Among over 200,000 clones, roughly nine tenths were seen once, and the ten largest hold 2.5% to 3.5%. This chain joins TRBV19 and TRBJ2-3, with D possibly matching TRBD1 (5 bases). This TCR derives from a woman in her forties or fifties in a cohort exposed to, infected with or recovered from COVID-19 (not recorded which). The specimen was PBMCs or T cells enriched from blood (not recorded which). CDR3 in amino acids: CASSMTANPDTQYF. The CDR3 DNA follows: TGTGCCAGTAGTATGACAGCGAATCCTGATACGCAGTATTTT. Full variable domain (outside the CDR3, taken from reference TRBV19 and TRBJ2-3): DGGITQSPKYLFRKEGQNVTLSCEQNLNHDAMYWYRQDPGQGLRLIYYSQIVNDFQKGDIAEGYSVSREKKESFPLTVTSAQKNPTAFYLCASSMTANPDTQYFGPGTRLTVL.